What follows are 22 T cell receptor beta chains derived from one specimen sequenced in a study of blood T cell repertoires in COVID-19. TCRdb's table, derived via immunoSEQ multiplex PCR, lists solely in-frame clones and lacks some. This table has some 200,000 clones, 84% appearing once. Source material: peripheral blood. The receptor set was obtained from a young man with active or convalescent COVID-19.

On this clone: This specimen includes other DNA sequences encoding the same CDR3. This chain uses TRBV12-3 or TRBV12-4 with TRBJ1-1; D ambiguous. The CDR3 consists of 13 residues. Trimming cost V 3 bases and J 1 base, with 6 bases left between them. This CDR3 is CASSLGQNTEAFF. CDR3 in DNA: TGTGCCAGCAGTTTGGGCCAGAACACTGAAGCTTTCTTT.

The chain is built from TRBV28 and TRBJ1-2; 9 positions match TRBD1. Germline V gene lookup returns CDR1 MDHEN and CDR2 SYDVKM. V gave up 8 bases and J gave up 0 bases; unmatched junction bases: 10. CDR3 length equals 16 residues. Here the CDR3 reads CASGIVGDRANYGYTF. CDR3 sequence (DNA): TGTGCCAGCGGGATCGTGGGGGACAGGGCTAACTATGGCTACACCTTC.

The chain is built from TRBV3-1 (or the pseudogene TRBV3-2) and TRBJ1-5; no clear D gene. V lost 0 bases and J 0 bases, leaving 6 bases between the germline ends. CDR1 and CDR2 (germline): LGHDT, YNNKEL (reference sequence). This CDR3 has 15 amino acids. This chain's CDR3 is CASSQDLNSNQPQHF. CDR3 sequence (DNA): TGTGCCAGCAGCCAAGATCTTAATAGCAATCAGCCCCAGCATTTT.

This clone was seen a few times. The chain employs TRBV5-1 and TRBJ2-5; 7 positions agree with TRBD1. With V trimmed by 0 bases and J by 1 base, 3 bases remained unmatched. The CDR3 length is 15 residues. Germline V gene lookup returns CDR1 SGHRS and CDR2 YFSETQ. CDR3 sequence (DNA): TGCGCCAGCAGCTTGGCCGGGACAGTCCAAGAGACCCAGTACTTC. It specifies CASSLAGTVQETQYF. Variable domain in full (rest from reference TRBV5-1 and TRBJ2-5): KAGVTQTPRYLIKTRGQQVTLSCSPISGHRSVSWYQQTPGQGLQFLFEYFSETQRNKGNFPGRFSGRQFSNSRSEMNVSTLELGDSALYLCASSLAGTVQETQYFGPGTRLLVL.

The chain joins TRBV10-2 to TRBJ1-2, with D tentatively TRBD1 (6 bases). Trimming shortened V by 3 bases and J by 4 bases, and 9 bases separated the two germline ends. The CDR3 is 13 amino acids. Germline CDR1 reads WSHSY; CDR2 reads SAAADI. CDR3 in DNA: TGCGCCAGCAGTGAACAGGGTAGCTATGGCTACACCTTC. Translating gives CASSEQGSYGYTF.

This chain connects TRBV18 to TRBJ2-7; TRBD1 agrees at 10 bases. V shed 2 bases, J shed 6 bases, and the junction held 7 bases outside the gene matches. The CDR3 extends over 15 amino acids. Looked up from germline, CDR1 is KGHSH and CDR2 is LQKENI. CDR3 sequence (DNA): TGTGCCAGCTCACCAGACAGGGGGCTGTCGGGCGAGCAGTACGTC. It specifies CASSPDRGLSGEQYV.

This chain connects TRBV5-5 to TRBJ1-1; D is undetermined. In germline, CDR1 is SGHKS, CDR2 YYEKEE (reference sequence). The CDR3 sequence is 15 residues long. V lost 4 bases to trimming and J lost 1 base, with 14 bases between them. In nucleotides, the CDR3 is TGTGCCAGCAGCCTGGAATTGCGGGAGAACACTGAAGCTTTCTTT. Its translation is CASSLELRENTEAFF.

This chain links TRBV10-3 with TRBJ2-7, with D possibly TRBD2 on 6 matching bases. The V gene's germline CDR1 is ENHRY and CDR2 SYGVKD. Between the trimmed V and J ends, which lost 2 bases and 7 bases, there was a span of 9 bases. The CDR3 has 12 amino acids. The CDR3 spells CAISEREEEQYF. The CDR3 coding sequence is TGTGCCATCAGTGAGAGGGAGGAAGAGCAGTACTTC.

This chain links TRBV10-2 with TRBJ1-5; D perhaps matches TRBD1 (6 bases). Germline values: CDR1 WSHSY, CDR2 SAAADI. The CDR3 loop spans 14 amino acids. Trimming left V 6 bases short and J 4 bases short, with 13 bases between. For the CDR3, the DNA is TGCGCCAGCAGAAGCTCGACAGGTAATCAGCCCCAGCATTTT. As protein: CASRSSTGNQPQHF.

The rearrangement joins TRBV25-1 to TRBJ1-4; tentative D call: TRBD1 (6 bases). The CDR3 is 15 amino acids. Trimming left V 6 bases short and J 3 bases short, with 14 bases between. Germline V lookup: CDR1 MGHDK, CDR2 SYGVNS. The CDR3 loop is CASSASGEANEKLFF. The CDR3 nucleotides are TGTGCCAGCAGCGCGTCAGGGGAAGCTAATGAAAAACTGTTTTTT.

The gene calls are TRBV4-1 and TRBJ2-1, with 10 bases lining up with TRBD2. The germline CDR1 and CDR2 sequences are MGHRA and YSYEKL. After removal of 1 base from V and 4 bases from J, the junction contained 7 bases not matched to a gene. The length of the CDR3 is 17 residues. CDR3 protein: CASSQGEAGGGYNEQFF. In nucleotides, the CDR3 is TGCGCCAGCAGCCAAGGGGAAGCGGGAGGGGGTTACAATGAGCAGTTCTTC.

The chain uses TRBV7-2 and TRBJ1-5; D may be TRBD1 (5 bases). The length of the CDR3 is 15 residues. Germline V gene data show CDR1 as SGHTA and CDR2 as FQGNSA. The ends were cut back, 5 bases at V and 5 bases at J, with 16 bases in the middle. Written as DNA, the CDR3 is TGTGCCAGCAGCCCCGGGGGTTCGGTTCATCAGCCCCAGCATTTT. Its translation: CASSPGGSVHQPQHF.

This rearrangement joins TRBV5-1 to TRBJ2-6, with 10 nucleotides matching TRBD1. V trimming: 5 bases; J trimming: 0 bases; junction bases outside the gene matches: 5. The CDR3 has 17 residues. CDR1 and CDR2 from the germline V gene are SGHRS and YFSETQ. The CDR3 nucleotides read TGCGCCAGCAGTTCGACAGGGGGCTACTCTGGGGCCAACGTCCTGACTTTC. This translates into CASSSTGGYSGANVLTF.

The chain recombines TRBV5-1 with TRBJ2-2; the match to TRBD1 covers 7 bases. Germline CDR1 is SGHRS and CDR2 is YFSETQ. With V trimmed by 2 bases and J by 4 bases, 5 bases remained unmatched. The length of the CDR3 is 15 residues. This CDR3 reads CASSLYRGTTGELFF. The CDR3 nucleotides are TGCGCCAGCAGCTTATACAGGGGAACCACCGGGGAGCTGTTTTTT.

The chain links TRBV11-3 to TRBJ1-1; 8 bases are shared with TRBD1. After removal of 0 bases from V and 7 bases from J, the junction contained 1 base not matched to a gene. CDR1 and CDR2 (germline): SGHNT, YENEEA. The CDR3 is 13 amino acids. DNA of the CDR3: TGTGCCAGCAGCTTAGAAGGACAGGGTGAAGCTTTCTTT. Its translation: CASSLEGQGEAFF.

The CDR3 nucleotides are TGTGCCAGCAGCTGGGGGGGGACACCCACCGCTAACTATGGCTACACCTTC. This encodes CASSWGGTPTANYGYTF. The V gene is TRBV5-4, the J gene TRBJ1-2, with a weak D call TRBD1 (6 bases). Germline V gives CDR1 SGHNT, CDR2 YYREEE (reference sequence). The CDR3 runs to 17 residues. V was clipped by 3 bases and J by 0 bases, with 18 bases between them.

J is TRBJ2-7 and V is TRBV5-5; 10 nucleotides agree with TRBD1. Germline V lookup: CDR1 SGHKS, CDR2 YYEKEE (reference sequence). The CDR3 is 17 residues long. J gave up 6 bases and V 0 bases, and 12 bases lay outside the gene matches. DNA of the CDR3: TGTGCCAGCAGCTTGGGCGACAGGGGGCCGATTTTTTCCGAGCAGTACGTC. It codes for CASSLGDRGPIFSEQYV.

The rearrangement joins TRBV6-5 to TRBJ1-4; TRBD1 is a possible D gene (6 bases). The V gene lost 10 bases and the J gene lost 2 bases, with 8 bases spanning the gap. Germline assignment: CDR1 MNHEY and CDR2 SVGAGI. The CDR3 length is 12 residues. Written as DNA, the CDR3 is TGTGCCACCAGGGGCACTAATGAAAAACTGTTTTTT. Translation: CATRGTNEKLFF.

Written as DNA, the CDR3 is TGTGCCAGCAGCCAAGGGGCACGGGGGGCGAGAGAGACCCAGTACTTC. Protein sequence: CASSQGARGARETQYF. J is TRBJ2-5 and V is TRBV7-6; the D gene is possibly TRBD2 (7 bases). Germline loops: CDR1 SGHVS, CDR2 FNYEAQ. This CDR3 is built from 16 residues. The V and J ends lost 5 bases and 4 bases respectively, with 20 bases between them.

This chain uses TRBV7-2 with TRBJ2-1; 8 bases map to TRBD1. The V and J ends lost 2 bases and 1 base, in that order; junction bases with no gene match: 4. Per germline, CDR1 SGHTA and CDR2 FQGNSA. This CDR3 is 16 amino acids long. CDR3 region: CASSLQGAGSYNEQFF. The CDR3 DNA reads as TGTGCCAGCAGCTTACAGGGGGCGGGGTCCTACAATGAGCAGTTCTTC. Combining the CDR3 with reference TRBV7-2 and TRBJ2-1 gives the whole variable domain GAGVSQSPSNKVTEKGKDVELRCDPISGHTALYWYRQSLGQGLEFLIYFQGNSAPDKSGLPSDRFSAERTGGSVSTLTIQRTQQEDSAVYLCASSLQGAGSYNEQFFGPGTRLTVL.

The V call is TRBV13, the J call TRBJ2-1; TRBD2 aligns across 12 bases. The V gene end was trimmed by 3 bases and the J gene end by 9 bases; junction bases not matched to a gene: 9. The CDR3 contains 16 residues. Germline V gene data show CDR1 as PRHDT and CDR2 as FYEKMQ (reference sequence). CDR3 in DNA: TGTGCCAGCAGCTTTCTAGCGGGAGGGGGGATCAGTGAGCAGTTCTTC. As protein: CASSFLAGGGISEQFF.

V is TRBV9 and J is TRBJ2-1; 7 bases are shared with TRBD2. The germline gives CDR1 SGDLS, CDR2 YYNGEE. The CDR3 length is 18 residues. Germline trimming cut 2 bases from V and 2 bases from J; bases unmatched to any gene: 13. The CDR3 here is CASSVGLGGSPPYNEQFF. The CDR3 DNA reads as TGTGCCAGCAGCGTTGGGCTCGGGGGGAGCCCACCCTACAATGAGCAGTTCTTC.